This section outlines one TCR beta chain sequence together with its context. What it recognizes is unknown. These data are taken from a study of radiotherapy plus CTLA-4 blockade in lung cancer. Study results and caveats: How blood T cell clones changed early, along with interferon-beta, reportedly forecast response best.

Produced via immunoSEQ multiplex PCR; TCRdb's table is partial and in-frame only. There are about 55,000 clones in the sample; approximately 84% occur only once, and roughly 6.7% lies in the top ten. Germline V gene lookup returns CDR1 SEHNR and CDR2 FQNEAQ (reference sequence). This CDR3 contains 16 residues. The J segment lost 5 bases and the V segment lost 1 base, leaving 9 bases of the junction unmatched. The source was peripheral blood, collected from a patient treated with radiotherapy plus ipilimumab. The sequence came from a human donor with non-small cell lung cancer whose response to radiotherapy plus ipilimumab could not be evaluated. This rearrangement joins TRBV7-9 to TRBJ2-7; 9 nucleotides match TRBD1. The CDR3 DNA is TGTGCCAGCAGCTTAGGGCCGGGACAGGGTCTCCACGAGCAGTACTTC. Protein product: CASSLGPGQGLHEQYF.